Here is one T cell receptor beta chain with its context. The CDR3 is made up of 15 amino acids. This sample is drawn from a study of blood T cell repertoires in COVID-19. Study-wide background: T cells, B-cell-depleted T cells, or PBMCs provided the cDNA or gDNA that served as material.

Data came from immunoSEQ multiplex PCR; TCRdb stores just in-frame clones and leaves some out. The repertoire holds fewer than 400,000 clones, with 85% as singletons. This TCR came from a woman between 18 and 29 years old with acute or convalescent COVID-19. The rearrangement uses TRBV21-1 and TRBJ1-1; the table's D call TRBD1 went unverified against the DNA. TRBV21-1 is shown as a pseudogene. Sequencing used peripheral blood. For the CDR3, the DNA is TGTGCCACCACGATAAAGACAGGTAGGTTGGCTGAAGCTTTCTTT. This encodes CATTIKTGRLAEAFF.